The 12 T cell receptor beta chains in this list originate from one sample, sequenced in a study of cytomegalovirus exposure and HLA in healthy donors. The study ran its PCR with 60 Vbeta and 13 Jbeta primers. Assay used: immunoSEQ multiplex PCR; TCRdb lists only in-frame clones, some missing. The table lists 100,000 to 150,000 clones, 80% of them singletons. The sequencing input was PBMCs. The receptors come from a man aged 40-50 years in good health and CMV-seronegative.

This chain links TRBV5-4 with TRBJ1-1; TRBD1 matches at 9 bases. The CDR3 spans 15 residues. Germline V gene sequence: CDR1 SGHNT, CDR2 YYREEE (reference sequence). V lost 4 bases, J lost 3 bases, and 7 bases stayed unmatched. The chain's CDR3 is CASSPDRGGYTEAFF. The CDR3 nucleotides read TGTGCCAGCAGCCCCGACAGGGGGGGTTACACTGAAGCTTTCTTT.

The genes are TRBV7-9 and TRBJ1-6; D is uncertain. This CDR3 contains 12 residues. Trimming removed 6 bases from V and 9 bases from J, with 9 bases in between. The germline V gene has CDR1 SEHNR and CDR2 FQNEAQ (reference sequence). DNA for the CDR3: TGTGCCAGCAGTCTAGGGAGTTCACCCCTCCACTTT. Translation: CASSLGSSPLHF.

The V call is TRBV6-1, the J call TRBJ2-7; maybe TRBD2 (6 bases). Looked up from germline, CDR1 is MNHNS and CDR2 is SASEGT. The CDR3 spans 13 residues. Trimming stripped 7 bases from V and 0 bases from J, with 10 bases between. The CDR3 sequence: CASIGGASYEQYF. Here the CDR3 DNA reads TGTGCCAGCATTGGAGGGGCCTCCTACGAGCAGTACTTC.

J is TRBJ2-7 and V is TRBV25-1; weak D call: TRBD2 (5 bases). CDR3 length equals 16 residues. Per germline, CDR1 MGHDK and CDR2 SYGVNS. The germline V and J ends were trimmed by 4 bases and 2 bases, with 18 bases remaining between them. The CDR3 coding sequence is TGTGCCAGCAGTGGTTCTCTCGGACTTGATACCTACGAGCAGTACTTC. Protein sequence: CASSGSLGLDTYEQYF.

In its sample, this clone was seen many times. The chain joins TRBV7-2 to TRBJ2-1, with D maybe TRBD2 (5 bases). V lost 2 bases and J 8 bases, leaving 13 bases between the germline ends. There are 14 residues in the CDR3. The germline gives CDR1 SGHTA, CDR2 FQGNSA. The CDR3 coding sequence is TGTGCCAGCAGCTTAACCGGACTCTCCGATGAGCAGTTCTTC. This translates into CASSLTGLSDEQFF.

This clone has just a few counts. J is TRBJ2-1 and V is TRBV2, with 11 bases matching TRBD2. With 9 bases clipped from V and 4 bases from J, the junction kept 11 bases outside the gene matches. The V gene's germline CDR1 is SNHLY and CDR2 FYNNEI. CDR3 length: 16 amino acids. For the CDR3, the DNA is TGTGCCAGGGCGACTAGCGGGATTCCCATTTACAATGAGCAGTTCTTC. Protein product: CARATSGIPIYNEQFF.

The CDR3 here is CASNIQGLGEQYF. DNA for the CDR3: TGTGCCAGCAACATACAGGGCCTGGGAGAGCAGTACTTC. The chain employs TRBV6-1 and TRBJ2-7; tentative D call: TRBD1 (6 bases). V was shortened by 7 bases and J by 7 bases, with 17 bases between the two germline ends. The CDR3 length is 13 residues. CDR1 is MNHNS and CDR2 is SASEGT in the germline V gene.

The chain uses TRBV6-1 and TRBJ1-1; D not certain. The germline V and J ends were trimmed by 6 bases and 5 bases, with 13 bases remaining between them. CDR3 length: 13 residues. Per germline, CDR1 MNHNS and CDR2 SASEGT. Written as DNA, the CDR3 is TGTGCCAGCAGAGAGGGTAGCGGGACTGAAGCTTTCTTT. This codes for CASREGSGTEAFF.

As for this clone: As the CDR3 is not closed by the conserved phenylalanine or tryptophan, this likely results from a read error. The V and J genes are TRBV6-5 and TRBJ2-7; 9 nucleotides align to TRBD1. The ends lost 7 bases at V and 3 bases at J; junction bases unmatched: 10. The CDR3 sequence is 15 residues long. In germline, CDR1 is MNHEY, CDR2 SVGAGI. For the CDR3, the DNA is TGTGCCAGCACCCGGGGACAGGGAAAAAGCTACGAGCAGTACCTC. This gives the protein CASTRGQGKSYEQYL.

V is TRBV5-4 and J is TRBJ2-2, with D maybe TRBD1 (6 bases). Germline V gene sequence: CDR1 SGHNT, CDR2 YYREEE (reference sequence). CDR3 length: 15 residues. Trimming took off 3 bases at V and 6 bases at J, with 15 bases between the two ends. CDR3 nucleotide sequence: TGTGCCAGCAGCTCGAAAGACAGGTTCCCCGGGGAGCTGTTTTTT. Translated, it gives CASSSKDRFPGELFF.

The sample holds a few counts of this clone. This chain joins TRBV10-3 and TRBJ2-7; D gene unclear. The V end was cut by 10 bases, the J end by 1 base, with 11 bases between. Germline values: CDR1 ENHRY, CDR2 SYGVKD. The length of the CDR3 is 12 residues. In nucleotides, the CDR3 is TGTGCCACTTATACAGAGTCCTACGAGCAGTACTTC. This codes for CATYTESYEQYF.

The chain is built from TRBV7-2 and TRBJ2-5, with D unresolved. Germline-derived CDR1 and CDR2 are SGHTA and FQGNSA. V was shortened by 3 bases and J by 4 bases, with 24 bases between the two germline ends. The CDR3 consists of 18 residues. The CDR3 loop reads CASSFVGELGYGGETQYF. The CDR3 region has the DNA TGTGCCAGCAGCTTTGTTGGAGAACTCGGGTACGGCGGAGAGACCCAGTACTTC.